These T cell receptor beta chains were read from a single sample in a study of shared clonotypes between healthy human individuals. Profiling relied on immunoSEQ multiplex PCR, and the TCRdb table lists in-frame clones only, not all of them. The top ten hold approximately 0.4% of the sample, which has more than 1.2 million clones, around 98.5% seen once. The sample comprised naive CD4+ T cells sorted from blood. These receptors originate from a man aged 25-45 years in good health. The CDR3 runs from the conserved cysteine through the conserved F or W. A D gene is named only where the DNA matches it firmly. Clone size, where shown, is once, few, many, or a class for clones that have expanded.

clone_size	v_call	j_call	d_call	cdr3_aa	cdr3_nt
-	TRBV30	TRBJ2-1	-	CAWSRGRSSYNEQFF	TGTGCCTGGAGCCGCGGACGAAGCTCCTACAATGAGCAGTTCTTC
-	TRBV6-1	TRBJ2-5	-	CASSRPLETQYF	TGTGCCAGCAGTAGACCCCTCGAGACCCAATACTTC
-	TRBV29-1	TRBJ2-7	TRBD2	CSVDILAGDLIF	TGCAGCGTTGATATCCTAGCGGGAGACCTCATCTTC
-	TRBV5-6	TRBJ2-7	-	CASNRWGQGIRLTYEQYF	TGTGCCAGCAACAGATGGGGGCAGGGGATAAGGCTAACCTACGAGCAGTACTTC
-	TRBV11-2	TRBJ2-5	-	CASSFPGATEATQYF	TGTGCCAGCAGCTTCCCTGGAGCAACCGAGGCGACCCAGTACTTC
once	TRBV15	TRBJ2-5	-	CATSRTSGLKLGTQYF	TGTGCCACCAGCAGAACATCGGGACTTAAGCTGGGGACCCAGTACTTC
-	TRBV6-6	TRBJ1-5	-	CASKGLYNQPQHF	TGTGCCAGCAAGGGGTTATACAATCAGCCCCAGCATTTT
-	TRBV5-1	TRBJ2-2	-	CASSPDTQNTGELFF	TGCGCCAGCAGCCCGGACACTCAGAACACCGGGGAGCTGTTTTTT
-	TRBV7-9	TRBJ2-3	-	CASEGGERKFPFLNTQYF	TGTGCCAGTGAGGGGGGAGAGAGAAAGTTTCCGTTCCTTAATACGCAGTATTTT
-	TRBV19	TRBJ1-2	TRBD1	CASNPTGGNYGYTF	TGTGCCAGTAACCCGACAGGGGGGAACTATGGCTACACCTTC
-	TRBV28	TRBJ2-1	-	CASSPPDGEQFF	TGTGCCAGCAGTCCCCCGGACGGTGAGCAGTTCTTC
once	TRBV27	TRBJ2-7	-	CASSLRDRDYEQYF	TGTGCCAGCAGTCTCCGGGACCGAGACTACGAGCAGTACTTC
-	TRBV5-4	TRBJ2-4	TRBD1	CAILNRDRGDIQYF	TGTGCCATCTTGAACCGGGACAGGGGAGACATTCAGTACTTC
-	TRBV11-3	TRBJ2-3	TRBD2	CASSLGSAGVDTDTQYF	TGTGCCAGCAGCTTAGGGTCGGCGGGAGTTGACACAGATACGCAGTATTTT
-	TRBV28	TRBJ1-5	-	CASRGRNGNQPQHF	TGTGCCAGCAGGGGACGAAATGGCAATCAGCCCCAGCATTTT
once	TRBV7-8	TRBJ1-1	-	CASSRGTHWTENTEAFF	TGTGCCAGCAGCCGCGGGACGCATTGGACGGAGAACACTGAAGCTTTCTTT
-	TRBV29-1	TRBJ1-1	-	CSVSVTEAFF	TGCAGCGTTTCGGTCACTGAAGCTTTCTTT
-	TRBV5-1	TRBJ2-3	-	CASSLISDHTDTQYF	TGCGCCAGCAGCTTGATTAGCGACCACACAGATACGCAGTATTTT
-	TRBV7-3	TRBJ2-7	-	CASSSGAGEQYF	TGTGCCAGCAGCTCCGGGGCGGGCGAGCAGTACTTC
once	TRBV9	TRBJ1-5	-	CASSVGWGNQPQHF	TGTGCCAGCAGCGTAGGGTGGGGCAATCAGCCCCAGCATTTT
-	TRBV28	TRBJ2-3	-	CASREITTLLDTQYF	TGTGCCAGCAGAGAGATTACGACATTACTGGATACGCAGTATTTT
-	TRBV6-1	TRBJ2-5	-	CASSEAIGGIGGQQETQYF	TGTGCCAGCAGTGAAGCGATAGGGGGCATCGGAGGGCAGCAAGAGACCCAGTACTTC
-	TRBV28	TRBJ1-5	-	CASSRDSNQPQHF	TGTGCCAGCAGTCGGGACAGCAATCAGCCCCAGCATTTT
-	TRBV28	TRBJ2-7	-	CASSLTGPGRARYEQYF	TGTGCCAGCAGTTTAACAGGACCGGGACGCGCACGCTACGAGCAGTACTTC
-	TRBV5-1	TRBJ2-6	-	CASSLAQGSGANVLTF	TGCGCCAGCAGCTTGGCACAGGGTTCTGGGGCCAACGTCCTGACTTTC
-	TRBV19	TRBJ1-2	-	CASSARHADYGYTF	TGTGCCAGTAGTGCCAGACACGCAGACTATGGCTACACCTTC
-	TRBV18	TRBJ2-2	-	CASSPQTGVTGELFF	TGTGCCAGCTCACCCCAAACGGGCGTCACCGGGGAGCTGTTTTTT
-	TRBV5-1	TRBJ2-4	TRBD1	CASRNDRVPGNIQYF	TGCGCCAGCAGAAACGACAGGGTACCGGGAAACATTCAGTACTTC
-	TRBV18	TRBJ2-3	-	CASSRESATDTQYF	TGTGCCAGCTCAAGGGAGTCCGCGACAGATACGCAGTATTTT
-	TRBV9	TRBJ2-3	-	CASSVGALSVTDTQYF	TGTGCCAGCAGCGTAGGGGCCCTCTCAGTGACAGATACGCAGTATTTT
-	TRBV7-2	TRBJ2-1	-	CASSLEVAPYNEQFF	TGTGCCAGCAGCTTAGAGGTCGCGCCCTACAATGAGCAGTTCTTC
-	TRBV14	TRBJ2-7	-	CASSQDSGPAYEQYF	TGTGCCAGCAGCCAAGATTCGGGACCTGCCTACGAGCAGTACTTC
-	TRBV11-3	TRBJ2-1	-	CASSKPSNEQFF	TGTGCCAGCAGCAAACCCAGCAATGAGCAGTTCTTC
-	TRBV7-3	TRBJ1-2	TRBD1	CASSPTGTGVNGYTF	TGTGCCAGCAGCCCTACCGGGACAGGGGTAAACGGCTACACCTTC
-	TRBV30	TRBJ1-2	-	CAWSVLRFEGNYGYTF	TGTGCCTGGAGTGTACTTAGGTTTGAGGGGAACTATGGCTACACCTTC
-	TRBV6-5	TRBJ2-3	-	CASSFGGARDTQYF	TGTGCCAGCAGTTTTGGGGGGGCTCGGGATACGCAGTATTTT
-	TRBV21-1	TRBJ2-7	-	CASREQYF	TGTGCCAGCAGGGAGCAGTACTTC
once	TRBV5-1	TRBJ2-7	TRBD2	CASSLELAGGPHYEQYF	TGCGCCAGCAGCTTGGAACTAGCGGGAGGGCCTCATTACGAGCAGTACTTC
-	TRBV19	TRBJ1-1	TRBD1	CASSKTGMTSNTEAFF	TGTGCCAGTAGTAAGACAGGGATGACATCGAACACTGAAGCTTTCTTT
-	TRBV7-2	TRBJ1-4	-	CASSTGPHENEKLFF	TGTGCCAGCAGCACCGGGCCGCACGAGAACGAAAAACTGTTTTTT
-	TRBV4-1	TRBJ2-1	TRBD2	CASSHGTSGTYNEQFF	TGCGCCAGCAGCCATGGGACTAGCGGGACCTACAATGAGCAGTTCTTC
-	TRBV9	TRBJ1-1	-	CASSAHLPTEAFF	TGTGCCAGCAGCGCCCACCTCCCCACTGAAGCTTTCTTT
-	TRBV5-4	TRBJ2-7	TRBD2	CASSLAGSGGYSYEQYF	TGTGCCAGCAGCTTGGCGGGTAGCGGGGGCTACTCCTACGAGCAGTACTTC
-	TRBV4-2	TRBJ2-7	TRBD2	CASSPGLAGTYEQYF	TGTGCCAGCAGCCCAGGACTAGCGGGAACCTACGAGCAGTACTTC
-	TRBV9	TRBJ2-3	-	CASSPSWSDTQYF	TGTGCCAGCAGCCCTAGTTGGTCAGATACGCAGTATTTT
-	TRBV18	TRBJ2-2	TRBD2	CASSPRSSGNTGELFF	TGTGCCAGCTCACCTCGGTCTAGCGGGAACACCGGGGAGCTGTTTTTT
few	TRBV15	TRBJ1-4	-	CATKVRVNEKLFF	TGTGCCACCAAGGTCAGAGTAAATGAAAAACTGTTTTTT
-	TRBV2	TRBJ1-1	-	CASGNGLSGTEAFF	TGTGCCAGCGGTAATGGATTGTCGGGCACTGAAGCTTTCTTT
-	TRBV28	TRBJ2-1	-	CASSLSVQFF	TGTGCCAGCAGTTTGAGTGTGCAGTTCTTC
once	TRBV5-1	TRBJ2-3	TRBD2	CASSLRASGIGGTDTQYF	TGCGCCAGCAGCTTGAGGGCTAGCGGGATAGGGGGCACAGATACGCAGTATTTT
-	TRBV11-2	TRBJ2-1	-	CASSLWGTSSYNEQFF	TGTGCCAGCAGCTTATGGGGTACGAGCTCCTACAATGAGCAGTTCTTC
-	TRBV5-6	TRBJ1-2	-	CASSLFEGNYGYTF	TGTGCCAGCAGCTTGTTTGAGGGTAACTATGGCTACACCTTC
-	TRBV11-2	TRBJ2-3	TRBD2	CASSFLAGTSTDTQYF	TGTGCCAGCAGCTTCCTAGCGGGAACTAGCACAGATACGCAGTATTTT
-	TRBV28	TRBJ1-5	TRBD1	CASSSRDRGSGNQPQHF	TGTGCCAGCAGTTCCCGGGACAGGGGAAGTGGCAATCAGCCCCAGCATTTT
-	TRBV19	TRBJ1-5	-	CASSTGRSGANQPQHF	TGTGCCAGTAGTACAGGGAGGTCAGGGGCGAATCAGCCCCAGCATTTT